A single sample gave rise to the 23 T cell receptor beta chains below, sequenced in a study of post-analysis software for immune sequencing data (dated by TCRdb to between 2015 and 2016). Their antigens are not known. The library was built by means of PCR. Sequencing used an Illumina HiSeq 2500. To reduce PCR and sequencing biases, unique molecular identifiers were incorporated into the TCR beta cDNA libraries. TCRdb cleaned the public reads at Q25 with fastp, built clones with MiXCR and kept in-frame beta chains. Rows merge per CDR3 protein into single entries with the most common DNA and genes. Here the sample has about 820,000 distinct CDR3 sequences; around 50% occur a single time. The ten top clones hold 4% to 5.5% of the sample. The study at large found these results: About 5 TRBV segments, including TRBV5-6, TRBV5-1 and TRBV20-1, were significantly more frequent in patients than controls.

The specimen sequenced was blood. The receptors derive from a girl aged 10-17 years with multiple sclerosis.

This clonotype was counted once. CDR3: CASSSGSPPTDTQYF. In DNA form, the CDR3 reads TGTGCCAGCAGCTCAGGTAGTCCACCCACAGATACGCAGTATTTT. The chain is built from TRBV7-8 and TRBJ2-3; no reliable D call. Germline loops: CDR1 SGHVS, CDR2 FQNEAQ. Deletions cut 4 bases from V and 2 bases from J, with 13 bases between. This CDR3 spans 15 amino acids.

This clonotype has more than one count but fewer than ten. The chain combines TRBV20-1 with TRBJ2-4, with D possibly being TRBD2 (6 bases). The J call is doubtful: the DNA matches TRBJ2-7 better. The germline gives CDR1 DFQATT, CDR2 SNEGSKA (reference sequence). This CDR3 contains 16 residues. The CDR3 DNA is TGCAGTGCTAGAGATGGAATAGGACTATCCTCCTACGAGCAGTACTTC. Protein product: CSARDGIGLSSYEQYF.

This clonotype was counted only a few times. The V and J genes are TRBV15 and TRBJ2-6; 7 bases line up with TRBD2. Trimming at V came to 0 bases and at J to 1 base, leaving 9 bases not matched to a gene. The CDR3 totals 19 residues. CDR1 is LNHNV and CDR2 is YYDKDF in the germline V gene (reference sequence). The CDR3 loop is CATSRDLGGRGSGANVLTF. The CDR3 DNA sequence: TGTGCCACCAGCAGAGATTTAGGAGGGAGGGGATCTGGGGCCAACGTCCTGACTTTC.

The J gene is TRBJ2-3, the V gene TRBV29-1; D is undetermined. The CDR3 has 13 amino acids. Germline values: CDR1 SQVTM, CDR2 ANQGSEA. Trimming pared 1 base from V and 3 bases from J, leaving 8 bases between. This CDR3 is CSVEASGTDTQYF. CDR3 nucleotides: TGCAGCGTTGAAGCTAGTGGGACAGATACGCAGTATTTT.

The chain employs TRBV4-2 and TRBJ2-4, with D maybe TRBD2 (6 bases). This CDR3 has 11 residues. Germline lookup yields CDR1 LGHNA and CDR2 YNFKEQ. With 3 bases removed from V and 15 bases from J, the gap between germline ends came to 12 bases. The CDR3 coding sequence is TGTGCCAGCAGCCAGCTCGGGAGTTGGTACTTC. Amino acids: CASSQLGSWYF.

This clonotype has only a few counts. The V and J genes are TRBV29-1 and TRBJ2-1; TRBD2 aligns across 9 bases. This CDR3 has 15 residues. The V gene end was trimmed by 7 bases and the J gene end by 5 bases; junction bases not matched to a gene: 12. CDR1 is SQVTM and CDR2 is ANQGSEA in the germline V gene. CDR3 coding DNA: TGCAGCGATACCCATTCAGCGGGAGGCCACAATGAGCAGTTCTTC. Translating it yields CSDTHSAGGHNEQFF.

This clonotype has only a few counts. The rearrangement joins TRBV20-1 to TRBJ2-3, with TRBD1 matching 9 bases. The CDR3 spans 13 residues. Germline-derived CDR1 and CDR2 are DFQATT and SNEGSKA (reference sequence). J gave up 3 bases and V 5 bases, and 3 bases lay outside the gene matches. The CDR3 here is CSASTGGTDTQYF. CDR3 bases: TGCAGTGCTTCGACAGGGGGGACAGATACGCAGTATTTT.

V usage is TRBV3-1 and J usage is TRBJ1-4; TRBD1 might be the D (6 bases). The CDR3 totals 13 residues. Between the trimmed V and J ends, which lost 8 bases and 4 bases, there was a span of 11 bases. Germline V gene lookup returns CDR1 LGHDT and CDR2 YNNKEL (reference sequence). DNA for the CDR3: TGTGCCAGCGGGGACACGAATAATGAAAAACTGTTTTTT. It encodes CASGDTNNEKLFF.

The chain joins TRBV5-1 to TRBJ2-3; 11 bases are shared with TRBD2. Germline values: CDR1 SGHRS, CDR2 YFSETQ. This CDR3 is built from 17 residues. V lost 2 bases and J lost 3; bases outside the gene matches: 8. In nucleotides, the CDR3 is TGCGCCAGCAGCTTACCTAGCGGGGGGATACGAACAGATACGCAGTATTTT. This sequence encodes CASSLPSGGIRTDTQYF.

CDR3 sequence reads: CASSSTGAWNNEQFF. The DNA for the CDR3 is TGTGCCAGCAGTTCAACAGGGGCCTGGAACAATGAGCAGTTCTTC. The V and J genes are TRBV6-5 and TRBJ2-1; TRBD1 matches at 7 bases. The CDR3 extends over 15 amino acids. Germline-derived CDR1 and CDR2 are MNHEY and SVGAGI. J was trimmed by 5 bases and V by 4 bases; bases with no gene match: 8.

The chain uses TRBV3-1 and TRBJ2-7; 10 nucleotides align to TRBD1. CDR3 length equals 15 residues. V dropped 1 base and J dropped 4; count of bases not matched to a gene: 4. Germline V lookup: CDR1 LGHDT, CDR2 YNNKEL (reference sequence). This CDR3 reads CASSQATGGNYEQYF. The CDR3 coding sequence is TGTGCCAGCAGCCAAGCGACAGGGGGCAATTACGAGCAGTACTTC.

This clonotype was observed a handful of times. The chain links TRBV7-8 to TRBJ2-1; 10 positions match TRBD2. Germline V lookup: CDR1 SGHVS, CDR2 FQNEAQ. The junction had 14 bases not matched to a gene; V was cut back by 4 bases and J by 8 bases. The CDR3 has 17 residues. Here the CDR3 reads CASSSRAASGRVDEQFF. CDR3 nucleotide sequence: TGTGCCAGCAGCTCCCGAGCAGCTAGCGGGAGAGTCGATGAGCAGTTCTTC.

The V call is TRBV10-3, the J call TRBJ2-1; a possible D gene is TRBD2 (5 bases). The V gene's germline CDR1 is ENHRY and CDR2 SYGVKD. Trimming pared 6 bases from V and 4 bases from J, leaving 13 bases between. The CDR3 has 14 residues. This chain's CDR3 is CAIRVFGVYNEQFF. The CDR3 nucleotides read TGTGCCATCAGGGTCTTCGGGGTTTACAATGAGCAGTTCTTC.

This clonotype was detected only a few times. The genes are TRBV29-1 and TRBJ2-7; D perhaps matches TRBD1 (5 bases). Germline V lookup: CDR1 SQVTM, CDR2 ANQGSEA. The V and J ends lost 4 bases and 2 bases respectively, with 12 bases between them. The CDR3 has 13 amino acids. This CDR3 is CSVGQQAPYEQYF. CDR3 nucleotides: TGCAGCGTTGGCCAACAGGCCCCCTACGAGCAGTACTTC.

The gene calls are TRBV7-9 and TRBJ2-7; D call uncertain. Between the trimmed V and J ends, which lost 1 base and 3 bases, there was a span of 13 bases. Germline values: CDR1 SEHNR, CDR2 FQNEAQ (reference sequence). The CDR3 runs to 15 residues. The chain's CDR3 is CASSLGSPTDYEQYF. CDR3 nucleotide sequence: TGTGCCAGCAGCTTAGGAAGTCCCACCGACTACGAGCAGTACTTC.

This clonotype came up a few times. The chain carries TRBV20-1 and TRBJ2-3; 11 bases agree with TRBD2. CDR3 length: 15 amino acids. Unmatched junction bases numbered 6, after V lost 3 bases and J lost 4 bases. Looked up from germline, CDR1 is DFQATT and CDR2 is SNEGSKA (reference sequence). In DNA, the CDR3 is TGCAGTGCTAGGGCTAGCGGGAGGACGTCAGATACGCAGTATTTT. Translated: CSARASGRTSDTQYF.

A few counts support this clonotype. The rearrangement links TRBV29-1 to TRBJ2-5; 10 nucleotides agree with TRBD2. Per the germline V gene, CDR1 is SQVTM and CDR2 is ANQGSEA. This CDR3 has 16 residues. Losses at the gene ends were 5 bases for V and 0 bases for J; bases not matched to a gene: 9. CDR3 amino acids: CSVLGLSGGNQETQYF. In DNA, the CDR3 is TGCAGCGTTTTAGGACTTAGCGGGGGGAACCAAGAGACCCAGTACTTC.

This chain connects TRBV2 to TRBJ2-1; TRBD2 matches 11 bases. V shed 3 bases, J shed 14 bases, and the junction held 12 bases outside the gene matches. Germline V gene lookup returns CDR1 SNHLY and CDR2 FYNNEI. CDR3 length: 15 residues. The CDR3 region has the DNA TGTGCCAGCAGTGAGGTAGTGGCTAGCGGGGGGCCGGAGTTCTTC. It specifies CASSEVVASGGPEFF.

J is TRBJ2-1 and V is TRBV2; 8 bases are shared with TRBD1. The CDR3 totals 16 residues. Germline V lookup: CDR1 SNHLY, CDR2 FYNNEI. With V trimmed by 4 bases and J by 4 bases, 9 bases remained unmatched. CDR3 sequence: CASSGDRQGWYNEQFF. In DNA form, the CDR3 reads TGTGCCAGCAGTGGGGACAGACAGGGGTGGTACAATGAGCAGTTCTTC.

The gene calls are TRBV10-3 and TRBJ2-1, with TRBD1 matching over 7 bases. Germline values: CDR1 ENHRY, CDR2 SYGVKD. V shed 8 bases, J shed 7 bases, and the junction held 17 bases outside the gene matches. The CDR3 is 16 amino acids. CDR3 region: CAISRGREGAYNEQFF. The CDR3 DNA is TGTGCCATCTCTAGAGGCCGTGAGGGGGCATATAATGAGCAGTTCTTC.

The chain recombines TRBV18 with TRBJ2-4; 8 bases align to TRBD1. CDR1 is KGHSH and CDR2 is LQKENI in the germline V gene. The CDR3 runs 14 residues. Trimming took 3 bases from V and 13 from J; bases not matched to a gene: 11. The CDR3 loop is CASSPTGGRYAQYF. CDR3 sequence (DNA): TGTGCCAGCTCACCTACAGGGGGTAGATACGCGCAGTACTTC.

To note about this clonotype: Mismatch with germline at one junction end may stem from a read error. In DNA, the CDR3 is TGCAGTGCTAGAGACGGGACTAGCTACTCCTCCGAGCAGTACTTC. This sequence encodes CSARDGTSYSSEQYF. V is TRBV20-1 and J is TRBJ2-7, with 9 bases lining up with TRBD2. Germline V CDR1 and CDR2: DFQATT, SNEGSKA (reference sequence). CDR3 length equals 15 residues.

This clonotype has a handful of counts. The rearrangement links TRBV4-2 to TRBJ2-6; 10 bases fit TRBD2. V dropped 0 bases and J dropped 4; count of bases not matched to a gene: 12. The CDR3 spans 20 residues. CDR1 is LGHNA, CDR2 YNFKEQ, per germline. CDR3 region: CASSQDSKLAGEVGANVLTF. DNA for the CDR3: TGTGCCAGCAGCCAAGATTCTAAGCTAGCGGGAGAGGTAGGGGCCAACGTCCTGACTTTC.